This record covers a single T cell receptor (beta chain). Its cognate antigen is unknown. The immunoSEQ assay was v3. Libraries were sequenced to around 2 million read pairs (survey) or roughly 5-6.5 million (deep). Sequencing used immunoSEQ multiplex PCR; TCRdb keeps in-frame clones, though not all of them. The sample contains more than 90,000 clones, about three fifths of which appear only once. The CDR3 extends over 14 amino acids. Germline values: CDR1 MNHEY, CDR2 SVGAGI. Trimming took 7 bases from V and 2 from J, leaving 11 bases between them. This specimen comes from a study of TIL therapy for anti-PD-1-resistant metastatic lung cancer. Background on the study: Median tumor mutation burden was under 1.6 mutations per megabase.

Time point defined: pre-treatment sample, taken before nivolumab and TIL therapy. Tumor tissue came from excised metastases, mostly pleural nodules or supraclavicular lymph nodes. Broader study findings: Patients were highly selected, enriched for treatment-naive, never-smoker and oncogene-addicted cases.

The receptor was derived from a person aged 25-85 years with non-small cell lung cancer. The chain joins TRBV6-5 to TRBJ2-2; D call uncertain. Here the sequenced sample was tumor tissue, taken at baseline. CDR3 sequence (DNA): TGTGCCAGCATCCTTACGGGTAACACCGGGGAGCTGTTTTTT. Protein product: CASILTGNTGELFF.